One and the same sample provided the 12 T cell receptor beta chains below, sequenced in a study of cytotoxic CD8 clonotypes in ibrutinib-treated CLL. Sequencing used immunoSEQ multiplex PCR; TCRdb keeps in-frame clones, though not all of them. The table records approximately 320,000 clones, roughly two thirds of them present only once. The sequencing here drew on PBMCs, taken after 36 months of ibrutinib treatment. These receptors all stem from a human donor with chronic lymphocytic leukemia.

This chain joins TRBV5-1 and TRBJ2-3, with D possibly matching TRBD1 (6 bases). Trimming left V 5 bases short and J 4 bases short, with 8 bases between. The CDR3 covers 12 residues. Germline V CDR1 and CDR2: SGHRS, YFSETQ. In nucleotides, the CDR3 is TGCGCCAGCAGTCAGGGGCCAGATACGCAGTATTTT. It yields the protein CASSQGPDTQYF.

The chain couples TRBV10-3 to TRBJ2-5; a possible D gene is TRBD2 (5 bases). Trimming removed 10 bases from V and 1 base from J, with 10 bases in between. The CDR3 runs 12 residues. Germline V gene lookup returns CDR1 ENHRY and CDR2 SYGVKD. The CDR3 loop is CATAGVQETQYF. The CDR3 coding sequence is TGTGCCACAGCCGGGGTCCAAGAGACCCAGTACTTC.

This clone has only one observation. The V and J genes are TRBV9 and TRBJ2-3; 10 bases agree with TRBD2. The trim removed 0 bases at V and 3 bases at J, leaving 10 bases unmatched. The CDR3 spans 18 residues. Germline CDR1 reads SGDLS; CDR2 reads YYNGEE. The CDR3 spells CASSVVASGGFWTDTQYF. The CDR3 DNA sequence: TGTGCCAGCAGCGTAGTGGCTAGCGGGGGCTTTTGGACAGATACGCAGTATTTT.

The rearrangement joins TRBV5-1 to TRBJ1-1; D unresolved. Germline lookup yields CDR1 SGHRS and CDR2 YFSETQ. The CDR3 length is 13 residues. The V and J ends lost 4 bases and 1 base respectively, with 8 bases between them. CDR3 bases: TGCGCCAGCAGCCCGGGCCCGAACACTGAAGCTTTCTTT. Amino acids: CASSPGPNTEAFF.

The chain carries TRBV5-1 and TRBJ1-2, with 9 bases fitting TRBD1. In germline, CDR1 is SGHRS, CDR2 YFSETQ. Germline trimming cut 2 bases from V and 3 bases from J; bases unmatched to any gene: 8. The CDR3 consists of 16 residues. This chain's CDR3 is CASSLPRDRAYYGYTF. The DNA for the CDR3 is TGCGCCAGCAGCTTACCTAGGGACAGGGCCTACTATGGCTACACCTTC.

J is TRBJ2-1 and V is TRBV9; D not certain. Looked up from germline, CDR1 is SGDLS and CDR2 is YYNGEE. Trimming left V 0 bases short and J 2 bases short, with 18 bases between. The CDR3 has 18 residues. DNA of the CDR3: TGTGCCAGCAGCGTAGCTGAGTCGGGCTCGGGCCCCTACAATGAGCAGTTCTTC. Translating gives CASSVAESGSGPYNEQFF. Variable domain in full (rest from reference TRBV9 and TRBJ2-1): DSGVTQTPKHLITATGQRVTLRCSPRSGDLSVYWYQQSLDQGLQFLIQYYNGEERAKGNILERFSAQQFPDLHSELNLSSLELGDSALYFCASSVAESGSGPYNEQFFGPGTRLTVL.

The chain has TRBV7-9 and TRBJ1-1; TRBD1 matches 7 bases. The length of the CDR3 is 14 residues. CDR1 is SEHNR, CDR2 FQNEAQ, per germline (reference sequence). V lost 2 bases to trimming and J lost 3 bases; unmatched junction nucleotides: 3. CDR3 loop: CASSLSQGDTEAFF. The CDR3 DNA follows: TGTGCCAGCAGCTTAAGTCAGGGGGACACTGAAGCTTTCTTT.

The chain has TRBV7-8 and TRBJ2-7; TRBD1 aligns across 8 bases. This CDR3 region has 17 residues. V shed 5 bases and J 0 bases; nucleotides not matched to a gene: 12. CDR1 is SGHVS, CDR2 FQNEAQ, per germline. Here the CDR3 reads CASSTEHRGVSSYEQYF. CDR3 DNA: TGTGCCAGCAGCACAGAGCACAGGGGGGTGAGCTCCTACGAGCAGTACTTC. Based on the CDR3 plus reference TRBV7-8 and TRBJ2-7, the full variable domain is GAGVSQSPRYKVAKRGQDVALRCDPISGHVSLFWYQQALGQGPEFLTYFQNEAQLDKSGLPSDRFFAERPEGSVSTLKIQRTQQEDSAVYLCASSTEHRGVSSYEQYFGPGTRLTVT.

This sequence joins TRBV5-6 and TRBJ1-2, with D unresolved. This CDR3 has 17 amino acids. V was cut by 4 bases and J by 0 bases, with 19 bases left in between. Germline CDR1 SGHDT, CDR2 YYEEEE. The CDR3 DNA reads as TGTGCCAGCAGCCCCCGCGTGGGCAGCCCAGCTAACTATGGCTACACCTTC. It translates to CASSPRVGSPANYGYTF.

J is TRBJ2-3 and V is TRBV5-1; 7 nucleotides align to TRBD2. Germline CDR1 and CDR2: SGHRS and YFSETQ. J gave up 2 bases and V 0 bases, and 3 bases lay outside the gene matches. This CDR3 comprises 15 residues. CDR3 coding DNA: TGCGCCAGCAGCTTGGGACTAGCCGACACAGATACGCAGTATTTT. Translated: CASSLGLADTDTQYF.

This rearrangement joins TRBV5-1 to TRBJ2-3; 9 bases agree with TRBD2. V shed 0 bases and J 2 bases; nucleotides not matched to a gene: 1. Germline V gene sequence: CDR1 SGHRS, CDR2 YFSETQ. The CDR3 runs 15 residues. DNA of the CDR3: TGCGCCAGCAGCTTGGGGACTAGCGACACAGATACGCAGTATTTT. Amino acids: CASSLGTSDTDTQYF.

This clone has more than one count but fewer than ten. In DNA, the CDR3 is TGTGCCAGCAGTTACTCAGGGTTCTACAATGAGCAGTTCTTC. This sequence encodes CASSYSGFYNEQFF. The chain is built from TRBV6-5 and TRBJ2-1; D uncertain. Per the germline V gene, CDR1 is MNHEY and CDR2 is SVGAGI. V was shortened by 0 bases and J by 3 bases, with 6 bases between the two germline ends. The CDR3 spans 14 residues.